The 7 T cell receptor beta chains reported below all come from one sample, sequenced in a study of yellow fever vaccine responses in identical twins. TCRdb independently ran MiXCR on the RT-PCR reads; one entry per CDR3 protein. The sample contains several thousand distinct CDR3 sequences, about 87% of which appear only once. The sequenced sample was T cells from blood (PBMCs), unsorted or a sorted subset (not recorded which), obtained before or after yellow fever vaccination (not recorded which). All receptors derive from a woman aged 18-35 years who received the yellow fever vaccine.

The chain joins TRBV2 to TRBJ2-5, with 10 bases that match TRBD1. The CDR3 loop spans 15 amino acids. Unmatched junction bases numbered 10, after V lost 7 bases and J lost 5 bases. Germline V gene data show CDR1 as SNHLY and CDR2 as FYNNEI. Here the CDR3 reads CASIPGQGSFETQYF. In DNA form, the CDR3 reads TGTGCCAGCATCCCGGGACAGGGGTCCTTCGAGACCCAGTACTTC.

The V call is TRBV29-1, the J call TRBJ2-5, with TRBD2 matching 8 bases. This CDR3 has 15 residues. CDR1 and CDR2 from the germline V gene are SQVTM and ANQGSEA. Germline trimming cut 6 bases from V and 1 base from J; bases unmatched to any gene: 10. The CDR3 DNA sequence: TGCAGCGTGGGACTAAGCGGGAGAGCCCAAGAGACCCAGTACTTC. Its protein is CSVGLSGRAQETQYF.

V gene TRBV5-5 combines with J gene TRBJ2-3, with TRBD1 matching 12 bases. Losses at the gene ends were 2 bases for V and 6 bases for J; bases not matched to a gene: 4. This CDR3 contains 15 residues. Per the germline V gene, CDR1 is SGHKS and CDR2 is YYEKEE (reference sequence). In DNA, the CDR3 is TGTGCCAGCAGCTTACCGGGACAGGGGGCGGATACGCAGTATTTT. This codes for CASSLPGQGADTQYF.

The V gene is TRBV2, the J gene TRBJ2-7, with 7 nucleotides matching TRBD1. The CDR3 sequence is 13 residues long. Germline V gene sequence: CDR1 SNHLY, CDR2 FYNNEI. V shed 6 bases, J shed 2 bases, and the junction held 4 bases outside the gene matches. Here the CDR3 reads CASRGDSPYEQYF. CDR3 nucleotides: TGTGCCAGCAGAGGGGACAGCCCCTACGAGCAGTACTTC.

This clonotype came up a few times. The gene calls are TRBV20-1 and TRBJ2-3; 8 bases line up with TRBD2. CDR3 length equals 15 residues. Germline trimming cut 5 bases from V and 5 bases from J; bases unmatched to any gene: 12. The germline CDR1 and CDR2 sequences are DFQATT and SNEGSKA (reference sequence). The CDR3 region has the DNA TGCAGTGCTCCGCCCCTGCGGGGGGTAAGAGATACGCAGTATTTT. Translating it yields CSAPPLRGVRDTQYF.

The chain links TRBV28 to TRBJ1-1; no definite D call. Germline lookup yields CDR1 MDHEN and CDR2 SYDVKM. This CDR3 has 15 amino acids. The germline V and J ends were trimmed by 4 bases and 4 bases, with 16 bases remaining between them. The CDR3 DNA reads as TGTGCCAGCAGTTCCCTGGCCAGGTTCGGCACTGAAGCTTTCTTT. It is translated as CASSSLARFGTEAFF.

The chain carries TRBV5-4 and TRBJ2-7; D not resolved. Trimming removed 1 base at V and 3 bases at J, with 8 bases between. Germline CDR1 SGHNT, CDR2 YYREEE (reference sequence). This CDR3 has 13 amino acids. The CDR3 spells CASSLPPFYEQYF. The DNA for the CDR3 is TGTGCCAGCAGCTTGCCCCCTTTCTACGAGCAGTACTTC.